The source of this T cell receptor (beta chain) is a study of monozygotic twins with inflammatory bowel disease. From the 5' RACE reads, TCRdb lists one entry per CDR3 protein and no DNA. This table holds 350,000 to 550,000 distinct CDR3 sequences. This CDR3 is 13 amino acids long. CDR1 SGHDT and CDR2 YYEEEE come from the germline V gene. As for this clonotype: Its antigen is currently unknown.

Study conclusions and caveats: Using the inverse Simpson index, IBD patients had lower TCRbeta diversity than healthy co-twins. Comparison of concordant versus discordant twins revealed no difference in repertoire similarity, possibly due to limited power. There were differing immunosuppressive treatments, which may have added variability to patient repertoires. People with IBD had fewer clonotypes in common with others than healthy twins did, especially with disease activity.

Sequenced: blood. This TCR came from a human donor with ulcerative colitis or Crohn's disease, or a healthy co-twin of an affected twin (not recorded which). The chain carries TRBV5-6 and TRBJ2-3; TCRdb proposes TRBD1, but this gene call is untestable without DNA. CDR3 sequence reads: CASSFGPGDTQYF.